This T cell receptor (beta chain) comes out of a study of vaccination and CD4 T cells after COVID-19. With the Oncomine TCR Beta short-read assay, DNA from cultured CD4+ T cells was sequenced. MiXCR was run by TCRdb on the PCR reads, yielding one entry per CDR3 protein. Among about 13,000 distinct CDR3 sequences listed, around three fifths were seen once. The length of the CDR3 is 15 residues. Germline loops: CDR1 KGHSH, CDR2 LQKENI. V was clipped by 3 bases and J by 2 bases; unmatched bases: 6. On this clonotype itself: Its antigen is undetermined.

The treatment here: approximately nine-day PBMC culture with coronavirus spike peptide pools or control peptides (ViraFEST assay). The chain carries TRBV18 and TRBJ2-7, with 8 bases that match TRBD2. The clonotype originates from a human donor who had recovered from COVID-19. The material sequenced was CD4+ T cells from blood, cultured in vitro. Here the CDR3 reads CASSPPGGPTYEQYF. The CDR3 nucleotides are TGTGCCAGCTCACCTCCGGGGGGGCCTACCTACGAGCAGTACTTC.